This record covers a single T cell receptor (beta chain). CDR1 SGHRS and CDR2 YFSETQ come from the germline V gene. The length of the CDR3 is 16 residues. Trimming removed 4 bases from V and 0 bases from J, with 13 bases in between. A v3.0 immunoSEQ assay was performed at survey level. The repertoire was sequenced with immunoSEQ multiplex PCR; TCRdb's copy has only in-frame clones and lacks some. The sample has approximately 16,000 clones, around 88% seen once. The data were obtained in a study of long-term antiretroviral therapy in people with HIV. This sequence originates from a woman aged 25 to 45 with HIV. The chain combines TRBV5-1 with TRBJ2-2; weak D call: TRBD1 (6 bases). Sequenced here: unsorted PBMCs, sampled more than 2.2 years before starting antiretroviral therapy. CDR3 sequence (DNA): TGCGCCAGCAGCATCCAGGGGCCCGCGAACACCGGGGAGCTGTTTTTT. This translates into CASSIQGPANTGELFF. Drawing the rest from reference TRBV5-1 and TRBJ2-2, the complete variable domain is KAGVTQTPRYLIKTRGQQVTLSCSPISGHRSVSWYQQTPGQGLQFLFEYFSETQRNKGNFPGRFSGRQFSNSRSEMNVSTLELGDSALYLCASSIQGPANTGELFFGEGSRLTVL.